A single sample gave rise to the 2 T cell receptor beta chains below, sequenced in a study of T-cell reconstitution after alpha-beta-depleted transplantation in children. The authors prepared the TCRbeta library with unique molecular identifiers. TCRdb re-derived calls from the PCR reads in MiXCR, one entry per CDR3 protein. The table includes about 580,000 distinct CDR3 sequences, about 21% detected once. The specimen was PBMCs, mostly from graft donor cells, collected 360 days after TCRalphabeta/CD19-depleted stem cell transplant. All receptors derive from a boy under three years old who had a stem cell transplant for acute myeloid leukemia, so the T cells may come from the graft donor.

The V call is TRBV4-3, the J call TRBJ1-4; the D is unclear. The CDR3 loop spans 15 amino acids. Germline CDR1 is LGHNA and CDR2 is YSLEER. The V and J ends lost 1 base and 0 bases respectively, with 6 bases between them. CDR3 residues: CASSQVETTNEKLFF. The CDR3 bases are TGCGCCAGCAGCCAAGTTGAAACAACTAATGAAAAACTGTTTTTT.

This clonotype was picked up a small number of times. Here the CDR3 reads CASSRTGTGNEKLFF. The CDR3 DNA sequence: TGCGCCAGCAGCCGGACCGGGACAGGGAATGAAAAACTGTTTTTT. The chain uses TRBV4-3 and TRBJ1-4; 9 nucleotides line up with TRBD1. This CDR3 spans 15 amino acids. CDR1 and CDR2 from the germline V gene are LGHNA and YSLEER. V lost 4 bases and J lost 5; bases outside the gene matches: 5.